This entry describes one T cell receptor beta chain. Its target is not known. The V gene's germline CDR1 is WSHSY and CDR2 SAAADI. Trimming removed 6 bases from V and 0 bases from J; junction bases left unmatched: 5. The CDR3 runs to 15 residues. TCRdb's table, derived via immunoSEQ multiplex PCR, lists solely in-frame clones and lacks some. The sample consists of roughly 43,000 clones, 80% of them appearing once. This specimen belongs to a study of T cell responses to AZD1222 COVID-19 vaccine. Study observations and caveats: Vaccine-related CD4 TCRs covered spike, predominating at 160-218 and 743-854. Targeting of unmutated variant regions was reportedly seen in nearly half of spike-specific TCRs. Females made up more of the donors, who were largely white British, and clonal diversity may have come out too low.

The TCR comes from an adult who received the MenACWY meningococcal vaccine as a control. The V call is TRBV10-2, the J call TRBJ1-3; 7 bases are a match to TRBD1. The sample consisted of peripheral blood, taken 28 days after the second dose of the MenACWY control vaccine. The CDR3 DNA sequence: TGCGCCAGCAGGGACAGGACTAGCTCTGGAAACACCATATATTTT. Protein product: CASRDRTSSGNTIYF.